Detailed here is one T cell receptor (beta chain). Some clones are missing from TCRdb's copy, which holds only in-frame ones; the method was immunoSEQ multiplex PCR. The data hold 66,000 or so clones, with 85% observed a single time. The data stem from a study of OX40 agonist ivuxolimab in advanced cancers. The CDR3 is 11 residues long. Trimming left V 2 bases short and J 12 bases short, with 8 bases between. CDR1 MNHNS and CDR2 SASEGT come from the germline V gene. This receptor was obtained from an adult with an advanced solid tumor such as melanoma, head and neck, liver or kidney cancer. The material sequenced was CD4+ or CD8+ T cells sorted from blood, taken in a trial of the OX40 agonist ivuxolimab. The chain combines TRBV6-1 with TRBJ2-1, with D possibly matching TRBD2 (6 bases). This chain's CDR3 is CASSELAWQFF. The CDR3 nucleotides read TGTGCCAGCAGTGAACTAGCGTGGCAGTTCTTC.